The 5 T cell receptor beta chains listed next were all sequenced from one sample in a study of long-term antiretroviral therapy in people with HIV. Samples were assayed with immunoSEQ v3.0 at survey level. Assay: immunoSEQ multiplex PCR; the TCRdb copy retains only in-frame clones and omits some. The table has fewer than 25,000 clones, around four fifths seen once. The sample consisted of unsorted PBMCs, taken 1.9 years after starting antiretroviral therapy. These receptor sequences come from a woman aged 45-65 years with HIV.

The genes are TRBV11-2 and TRBJ2-7; 8 bases are a match to TRBD2. V lost 5 bases and J lost 3; bases outside the gene matches: 12. CDR1 is SGHAT, CDR2 FQNNGV, per germline. The CDR3 loop spans 16 amino acids. This CDR3 is CASSKEIAGRVYEQYF. The CDR3 DNA reads as TGTGCCAGCAGCAAAGAAATAGCGGGGAGAGTCTACGAGCAGTACTTC. The variable domain in full, completed from reference TRBV11-2 and TRBJ2-7, reads EAGVAQSPRYKIIEKRQSVAFWCNPISGHATLYWYQQILGQGPKLLIQFQNNGVVDDSQLPKDRFSAERLKGVDSTLKIQPAKLEDSAVYLCASSKEIAGRVYEQYFGPGTRLTVT.

The chain couples TRBV5-1 to TRBJ2-7; D might be TRBD2 (6 bases). This CDR3 has 13 amino acids. Germline CDR1 is SGHRS and CDR2 is YFSETQ. Trimming took 0 bases from V and 6 from J, leaving 10 bases between them. Written as DNA, the CDR3 is TGCGCCAGCAGCTTGGCAACTAGCACCGAGCAGTACTTC. Translated, it gives CASSLATSTEQYF. The complete variable domain, with remaining parts taken from reference TRBV5-1 and TRBJ2-7, reads KAGVTQTPRYLIKTRGQQVTLSCSPISGHRSVSWYQQTPGQGLQFLFEYFSETQRNKGNFPGRFSGRQFSNSRSEMNVSTLELGDSALYLCASSLATSTEQYFGPGTRLTVT.

A single count supports this clone. This chain links TRBV27 with TRBJ1-5; 12 nucleotides align to TRBD1. Germline V CDR1 and CDR2: MNHEY, SMNVEV (reference sequence). The CDR3 is 15 residues long. Losses at the gene ends were 5 bases for V and 5 bases for J; bases not matched to a gene: 4. The chain's CDR3 is CASSAGTGGYQPQHF. The CDR3 nucleotides are TGTGCCAGCAGTGCCGGGACAGGGGGCTATCAGCCCCAGCATTTT.

The chain couples TRBV6-1 to TRBJ1-5; weak D call: TRBD1 (6 bases). From germline, CDR1 is MNHNS and CDR2 SASEGT. The length of the CDR3 is 15 residues. V was pared by 6 bases and J by 7 bases, with 19 bases between. CDR3 loop: CASRSRDIWSQPQHF. In DNA, the CDR3 is TGTGCCAGCAGAAGCCGGGACATCTGGAGCCAGCCCCAGCATTTT.

This clone was detected a few times. The V call is TRBV5-4, the J call TRBJ1-6; D is perhaps TRBD1 (6 bases). Germline CDR1 SGHNT, CDR2 YYREEE (reference sequence). The length of the CDR3 is 15 residues. The V end lost 1 base, the J end lost 7 bases, and 12 bases lay between the germline ends. The CDR3 here is CASSLWGAGNSPLHF. As DNA, the CDR3 is TGTGCCAGCAGCTTGTGGGGGGCGGGCAATTCACCCCTCCACTTT.